This T cell receptor beta chain was found in a study of T cell responses to AZD1222 COVID-19 vaccine (dated by TCRdb to about 2021). Regarding the research as a whole: A total of around 240 trial participants underwent TCR sequencing, of whom under 220 had received two doses of AZD1222 and around 25 had received two doses of the MenACWY control vaccine. Trial participants were enrolled by age into subgroups of 18-55, 56-69 and 70-plus years, and about 150, 27 and 61 TCR-sequenced participants, respectively, were included in these subgroups. Summary of the overall study and its limitations: Nearly half of unique spike-specific TCRs reportedly recognized epitopes outside regions mutated in the B.1.351 and B.1.1.7 variants. A significant rise in spike-specific TCR breadth and depth was observed after two AZD1222 doses relative to day 0 and relative to MenACWY recipients. Only 5 to 7 AZD1222 recipients were SARS-CoV-2 seropositive at baseline, limiting conclusions about previously exposed vaccinees. The 56-69-year group was small, and its depth increase did not reach significance, likely because of low power. No day 14 peak-response samples were available, so repertoires were characterized only after the peak T cell response. Participants were mostly white British, with more females than males. The authors suggested clonal diversity may have been underestimated. The whole spike protein was spanned by vaccine-associated CD4 TCRs, and dominant responses were seen in regions 160-218 and 743-854.

The CDR3 regions of human TCRbeta chains were subjected to immunosequencing. Concerning the study's data processing: TCRs in the repertoires were compared against a reference library of SARS-CoV-2-specific TCRs that had been generated with the MIRA antigen-specificity platform. Breadth meant the fraction of unique TCRs that were SARS-CoV-2-associated, whereas depth meant the fraction of total T cells that were SARS-CoV-2-associated. Using the MIRA data, every spike-specific TCR was mapped to the spike region that the TCR reacted to and assigned to either a CD4 or a CD8 class. Log10-transformed breadth and depth values were compared by one-way ANOVA with Sidak's multiple comparisons tests. Sourced from immuneACCESS, this table was stored by TCRdb with only in-frame sequences that have V and J called. A share of the clones is absent; for the studies checked, an unresolved V gene accounts for under half, and the remainder has no known explanation. That table supplies the V and J calls and clone size; D and trimming were determined from the DNA. The sample table lists about 54,000 clones, around nine tenths of them with a count of one. 6.5% to 8.5% of the sample is in the top ten clones.

The cysteine opens and the phenylalanine closes a CDR3 of 16 amino acids. Only the CDR3 part of the read is kept: 48 bases, read in frame from the first base. In the germline V gene (reference sequence), CDR1 corresponds to LNHNV and CDR2 to YYDKDF. V is trimmed back by 1 base and J by 5 bases, and the junction contains 8 bases that no gene match accounts for. The time point label corresponds to: about 28 days (+/-7) after the second vaccine dose. AZD1222 recipients whose second dose came at about 4 weeks and those whose second dose came at about 12 weeks were combined into one group, since spike-specific TCR depth and breadth did not differ between the two schedules. Vaccinee samples were obtained from the UK trials COV001 and COV002, which included a single-blind randomized controlled phase 2/3 trial of AZD1222 (ChAdOx1 nCoV-19) in healthy adults. Trial participant PBMC samples were collected at day 0 and day 28 after the second dose for TCRbeta chain sequencing.

As regards this clone: The clone's antigen remains unknown. No per-base quality is available; no much larger clone lies one base away.

The chain is encoded by TRBV15 joined to TRBJ2-7, with TRBD2 matching 10 junction bases. The material was peripheral blood, obtained 28 days after the second AZD1222 dose. The receptor was isolated from an adult who received the AZD1222 COVID-19 vaccine. The CDR3 region reads CATSRGASGSIDEQYF. The DNA is TGTGCCACCAGCAGAGGGGCTAGCGGGAGTATCGACGAGCAGTACTTC. Outside the CDR3, residues come from the reference TRBV15 and TRBJ2-7 proteins, so the full variable domain is: DAMVIQNPRYQVTQFGKPVTLSCSQTLNHNVMYWYQQKSSQAPKLLFHYYDKDFNNEADTPDNFQSRRPNTSFCFLDIRSPGLGDTAMYLCATSRGASGSIDEQYFGPGTRLTVT.